This T cell receptor (beta chain) was identified during a study of cytomegalovirus exposure and HLA in healthy donors. Study-level results: CMV antigen specificity of a few CMV-associated chains was confirmed in vitro.

A multiplex PCR was run with 60 Vbeta primers and 13 Jbeta primers. This table comes from immunoSEQ multiplex PCR, and its TCRdb copy is limited to in-frame clones, with some not included. Here the sample spans roughly 150,000 clones, approximately 88% being singletons. Germline V lookup: CDR1 PRHDT, CDR2 FYEKMQ (reference sequence). This CDR3 has 17 residues. The junction had 5 bases not matched to a gene; V was cut back by 0 bases and J by 0 bases. This clone was seen once. Its cognate antigen is unknown. The V gene is TRBV13, the J gene TRBJ2-5; TRBD2 matches at 9 bases. The sequence came from a young man in good health and CMV-seronegative. The specimen sequenced was PBMCs. This chain's CDR3 is CASSLGLSGGNQETQYF. The CDR3 DNA follows: TGTGCCAGCAGCTTAGGCCTTAGCGGGGGTAACCAAGAGACCCAGTACTTC. The complete variable domain, with remaining parts taken from reference TRBV13 and TRBJ2-5, reads AAGVIQSPRHLIKEKRETATLKCYPIPRHDTVYWYQQGPGQDPQFLISFYEKMQSDKGSIPDRFSAQQFSDYHSELNMSSLELGDSALYFCASSLGLSGGNQETQYFGPGTRLLVL.